Listed here are 12 T cell receptor beta chains from one sample, sequenced in a study of T cell changes during pregnancy in multiple sclerosis. Generated by immunoSEQ multiplex PCR, the TCRdb table keeps only in-frame clones and is missing some. This repertoire shows 60,000 or so clones, roughly 90% found once; its top ten account for about 0.85%. The sample was peripheral blood, taken before pregnancy. The receptor set was obtained from a female donor with multiple sclerosis, enrolled in a pregnancy study.

The V call is TRBV4-3, the J call TRBJ1-1, with 10 bases matching TRBD1. The CDR3 runs 17 residues. Trimming removed 1 base from V and 1 base from J; junction bases left unmatched: 6. Germline CDR1 reads LGHNA; CDR2 reads YSLEER. DNA for the CDR3: TGCGCCAGCAGCCAAGGGGACAGGGGCCTAGGGAACACTGAAGCTTTCTTT. Translating it yields CASSQGDRGLGNTEAFF.

The gene calls are TRBV5-6 and TRBJ2-3, with 8 bases that match TRBD2. Germline CDR1 and CDR2: SGHDT and YYEEEE. Trimming took 4 bases from V and 9 from J; bases not matched to a gene: 1. CDR3 length equals 11 residues. The CDR3 sequence is CASSPGGTQYF. As DNA, the CDR3 is TGTGCCAGCAGCCCGGGGGGGACGCAGTATTTT.

This chain links TRBV6-5 with TRBJ1-2, with 7 positions matching TRBD1. Germline V gene data show CDR1 as MNHEY and CDR2 as SVGAGI. There are 14 residues in the CDR3. The V and J ends lost 9 bases and 3 bases, in that order; junction bases with no gene match: 10. CDR3 bases: TGTGCCAGTCGGTCTTCCGGACAGGACTATGGCTACACCTTC. It translates to CASRSSGQDYGYTF.

In its sample, this clone was seen once. The rearrangement joins TRBV11-2 to TRBJ1-2; tentatively, D is TRBD1 (6 bases). V lost 0 bases and J lost 3, with 17 bases in between. Germline CDR1 SGHAT, CDR2 FQNNGV. The length of the CDR3 is 17 residues. The CDR3 bases are TGTGCCAGCAGCTTAGATCGATTAGCAGGGGCGGACTATGGCTACACCTTC. This encodes CASSLDRLAGADYGYTF. The full variable domain, rest sourced from reference TRBV11-2 and TRBJ1-2, is EAGVAQSPRYKIIEKRQSVAFWCNPISGHATLYWYQQILGQGPKLLIQFQNNGVVDDSQLPKDRFSAERLKGVDSTLKIQPAKLEDSAVYLCASSLDRLAGADYGYTFGSGTRLTVV.

V and J are TRBV5-1 and TRBJ1-2, with D unresolved. CDR1 and CDR2 (germline): SGHRS, YFSETQ. V lost 4 bases to trimming and J lost 9 bases, with 22 bases between them. The CDR3 is made up of 15 amino acids. The CDR3 is CASSERLGLTRSYTF. The CDR3 DNA reads as TGCGCCAGCAGCGAACGACTGGGTTTGACTAGAAGCTACACCTTC.

CDR3 region: CASSGTGTGGNEQYF. As DNA, the CDR3 is TGCGCCAGCAGCGGAACCGGGACAGGGGGGAACGAGCAGTACTTC. The gene calls are TRBV4-1 and TRBJ2-7; 11 bases align to TRBD1. Per the germline V gene, CDR1 is MGHRA and CDR2 is YSYEKL. J gave up 5 bases and V 5 bases, and 8 bases lay outside the gene matches. This CDR3 comprises 15 residues.

The chain recombines TRBV18 with TRBJ2-7, with D maybe TRBD2 (6 bases). The CDR3 runs 14 residues. Germline values: CDR1 KGHSH, CDR2 LQKENI. V dropped 6 bases and J dropped 3 bases, with 15 bases sitting between them. DNA for the CDR3: TGTGCCAGCTCCGGGCTTGGAGGGGACTACGAGCAGTACTTC. It encodes CASSGLGGDYEQYF.

This chain uses TRBV6-5 with TRBJ1-3; D gene ambiguous. The V end lost 2 bases, the J end lost 10 bases, and 9 bases lay between the germline ends. The CDR3 covers 12 residues. Germline V gives CDR1 MNHEY, CDR2 SVGAGI. CDR3 amino acids: CASSYAGETIYF. In DNA form, the CDR3 reads TGTGCCAGCAGTTACGCCGGGGAGACCATATATTTT.

The V gene is TRBV9, the J gene TRBJ2-2; TRBD2 is a possible D gene (6 bases). Looked up from germline, CDR1 is SGDLS and CDR2 is YYNGEE. The CDR3 is 17 amino acids. Trimming pared 1 base from V and 4 bases from J, leaving 17 bases between. The CDR3 spells CASSVPRGRQGTGELFF. CDR3 bases: TGTGCCAGCAGCGTACCCCGGGGGAGGCAGGGCACCGGGGAGCTGTTTTTT.

The chain couples TRBV7-3 to TRBJ1-1; no reliable D call. The CDR3 has 13 amino acids. Trimming removed 4 bases at V and 8 bases at J, with 14 bases between. CDR1 is SGHTA, CDR2 FQGTGA, per germline. The CDR3 nucleotides are TGTGCCAGCAGCTCAGTGGACCGGGGAGAAGCTTTCTTT. It codes for CASSSVDRGEAFF.

The chain recombines TRBV7-6 with TRBJ1-2; 8 bases agree with TRBD1. The CDR3 runs to 13 residues. V trimming: 4 bases; J trimming: 2 bases; junction bases outside the gene matches: 0. In germline, CDR1 is SGHVS, CDR2 FNYEAQ. The CDR3 region has the DNA TGTGCCAGCAGCTCAGGGGGCAACTATGGCTACACCTTC. Translated: CASSSGGNYGYTF.

The gene calls are TRBV7-2 and TRBJ1-2; 9 bases align to TRBD1. Looked up from germline, CDR1 is SGHTA and CDR2 is FQGNSA. J was trimmed by 6 bases and V by 2 bases; bases with no gene match: 13. The CDR3 totals 17 residues. CDR3 nucleotide sequence: TGTGCCAGCAGCTTACCCTCCGGGACAGGGTTTTTCGATGGCTACACCTTC. It translates to CASSLPSGTGFFDGYTF.